This entry is about one T cell receptor beta chain. The record originates from a study of blood T cells in healthy people across ages. A second PCR, run for 7 to 11 cycles, used a sample-barcoded 5' primer plus a J-beta primer mix. TCRdb analysed the 5' RACE reads with MiXCR anew, one entry per CDR3 protein. The sample has 1.5 million to 2 million distinct CDR3 sequences, about 49% seen once. CDR1 is LGHDT, CDR2 YNNKEL, per germline (reference sequence). This CDR3 contains 16 residues. V shed 3 bases and J shed 2 bases, with 14 bases lying between them. This clonotype was sampled from a woman aged 40 to 50 in good health. The chain is built from TRBV3-1 and TRBJ1-5; D is ambiguous. Sequences were obtained from blood. CDR3 region: CASSQRVGHGNQPQHF. The DNA for the CDR3 is TGTGCCAGCAGCCAGCGGGTGGGTCACGGCAATCAGCCCCAGCATTTT.